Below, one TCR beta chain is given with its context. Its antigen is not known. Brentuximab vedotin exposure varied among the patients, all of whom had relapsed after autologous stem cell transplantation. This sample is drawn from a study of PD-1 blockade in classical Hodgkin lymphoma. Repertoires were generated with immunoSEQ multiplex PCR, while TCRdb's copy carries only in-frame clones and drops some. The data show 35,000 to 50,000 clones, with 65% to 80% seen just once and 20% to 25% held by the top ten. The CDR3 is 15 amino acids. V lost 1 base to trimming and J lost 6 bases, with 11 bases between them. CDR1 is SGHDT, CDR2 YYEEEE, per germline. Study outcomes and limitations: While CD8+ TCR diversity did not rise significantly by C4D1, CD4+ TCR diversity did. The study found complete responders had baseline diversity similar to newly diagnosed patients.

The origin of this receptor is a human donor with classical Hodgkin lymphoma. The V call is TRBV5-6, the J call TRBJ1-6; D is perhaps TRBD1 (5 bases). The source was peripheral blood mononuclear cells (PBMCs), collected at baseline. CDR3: CASSLLQGFNSPLHF. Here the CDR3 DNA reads TGTGCCAGCAGCTTGCTCCAGGGATTTAATTCACCCCTCCACTTT.